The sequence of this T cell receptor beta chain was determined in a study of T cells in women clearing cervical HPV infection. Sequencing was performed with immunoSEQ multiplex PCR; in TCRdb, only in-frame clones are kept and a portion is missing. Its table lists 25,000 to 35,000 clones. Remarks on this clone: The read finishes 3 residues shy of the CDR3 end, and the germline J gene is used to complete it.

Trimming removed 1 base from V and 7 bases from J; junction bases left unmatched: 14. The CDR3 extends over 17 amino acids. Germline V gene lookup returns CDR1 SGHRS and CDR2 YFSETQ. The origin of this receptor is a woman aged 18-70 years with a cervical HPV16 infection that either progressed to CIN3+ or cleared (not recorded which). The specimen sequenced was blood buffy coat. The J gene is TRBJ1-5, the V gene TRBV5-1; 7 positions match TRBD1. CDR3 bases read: TGCGCCAGCAGCTTGACCCCCCTGGCCAGGGGGATCCAGCCC. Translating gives CASSLTPLARGIQP. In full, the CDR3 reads CASSLTPLARGIQPQHF. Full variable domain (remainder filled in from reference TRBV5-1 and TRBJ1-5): KAGVTQTPRYLIKTRGQQVTLSCSPISGHRSVSWYQQTPGQGLQFLFEYFSETQRNKGNFPGRFSGRQFSNSRSEMNVSTLELGDSALYLCASSLTPLARGIQPQHFGDGTRLSIL.